Below, 22 T cell receptor beta chains from the same sample are listed, as sequenced in a study of blood T cell repertoires in COVID-19. Measured with immunoSEQ multiplex PCR; TCRdb has only the in-frame clones, and not every one. The sample holds about 210,000 clones, roughly 85% seen once. Sequencing used peripheral blood. The receptors here all came from a man aged 50 to 59 with COVID-19, enrolled during active disease.

This rearrangement joins TRBV6-5 to TRBJ1-6, with D possibly matching TRBD1 (5 bases). The CDR3 is made up of 15 amino acids. Germline lookup yields CDR1 MNHEY and CDR2 SVGAGI. V lost 0 bases and J 9 bases, leaving 12 bases between the germline ends. This CDR3 reads CASSYSLGGVSPLHF. DNA of the CDR3: TGTGCCAGCAGTTACTCGCTGGGGGGGGTTTCACCCCTCCACTTT.

The chain couples TRBV10-3 to TRBJ2-7; 7 nucleotides line up with TRBD1. Losses at the gene ends were 6 bases for V and 1 base for J; bases not matched to a gene: 12. The CDR3 is 16 residues long. CDR1 ENHRY and CDR2 SYGVKD come from the germline V gene. CDR3 sequence (DNA): TGTGCCATCAGCGACAGACAGGGTGTTCGGTCCTACGAGCAGTACTTC. Translation: CAISDRQGVRSYEQYF.

CDR3 sequence (DNA): TGTGCCAGCAGCCCGTGGGGAGGCGATGAGCAGTTCTTC. Protein product: CASSPWGGDEQFF. This sequence joins TRBV7-2 and TRBJ2-1; TRBD2 is a possible D gene (6 bases). The V gene's germline CDR1 is SGHTA and CDR2 FQGNSA. This CDR3 contains 13 residues. V was cut by 5 bases and J by 8 bases, with 13 bases left in between.

This chain joins TRBV7-2 and TRBJ2-1; D is uncertain. This CDR3 comprises 15 residues. The V gene lost 3 bases and the J gene lost 0 bases, with 9 bases spanning the gap. The germline V gene has CDR1 SGHTA and CDR2 FQGNSA. The CDR3 protein is CASSFTTSSYNEQFF. The CDR3 nucleotides read TGTGCCAGCAGCTTCACTACGAGCTCCTACAATGAGCAGTTCTTC.

This clone has only a few counts. The rearrangement uses TRBV6-6 and TRBJ2-7; possibly TRBD1 for D (5 bases). Germline lookup yields CDR1 MNHNY and CDR2 SVGAGI (reference sequence). The V gene lost 0 bases and the J gene lost 1 base, with 10 bases spanning the gap. The CDR3 covers 15 residues. CDR3 sequence reads: CASSYSMTASYEQYF. The DNA of the CDR3 is TGTGCCAGCAGTTACTCGATGACAGCATCCTACGAGCAGTACTTC.

The rearrangement links TRBV10-3 to TRBJ1-6, with D possibly TRBD1 on 5 matching bases. The CDR3 is 13 amino acids. Germline CDR1 is ENHRY and CDR2 is SYGVKD. V lost 6 bases and J 3 bases, leaving 6 bases between the germline ends. Here the CDR3 reads CAIRTVYNSPLHF. Here the CDR3 DNA reads TGTGCCATCAGGACAGTCTATAATTCACCCCTCCACTTT.

Comments on this clone: A junction boundary mismatches the germline segment, possibly from a read error. The chain links TRBV29-1 to TRBJ2-5; 11 positions match TRBD2. Germline V gene data show CDR1 as SQVTM and CDR2 as ANQGSEA. The CDR3 totals 13 residues. CDR3 sequence reads: CSVEDSSGGFPHF. The DNA of the CDR3 is TGCAGCGTTGAAGATTCTAGCGGGGGGTTCCCTCACTTC.

This chain links TRBV6-2 or TRBV6-3 with TRBJ2-7, with D possibly matching TRBD1 (5 bases). The length of the CDR3 is 16 residues. The ends were cut back, 4 bases at V and 2 bases at J, with 18 bases in the middle. Germline V gene sequence: CDR1 MNHEY, CDR2 SVGEGT. The CDR3 coding sequence is TGTGCCAGCAGTTCCCCCGGACACCAGATACCCTACGAGCAGTACTTC. This codes for CASSSPGHQIPYEQYF.

Of note for this clone: Distinct nucleotide sequences in the sample also encode this CDR3. The V and J genes are TRBV18 and TRBJ1-2; 9 bases are a match to TRBD1. The V segment lost 6 bases and the J segment 6 bases; nucleotides outside the gene matches: 5. CDR3 size: 13 residues. Germline assignment: CDR1 KGHSH and CDR2 LQKENI. This CDR3 is CASSPGQGNGYTF. The CDR3 region has the DNA TGTGCCAGCTCCCCGGGACAGGGTAATGGCTACACCTTC.

The chain couples TRBV19 to TRBJ2-1; maybe TRBD1 (6 bases). CDR1 is LNHDA, CDR2 SQIVND, per germline (reference sequence). The CDR3 length is 11 residues. The ends were cut back, 8 bases at V and 10 bases at J, with 12 bases in the middle. CDR3 in amino acids: CASGTPTEQFF. CDR3 nucleotide sequence: TGTGCCAGTGGGACACCTACGGAGCAGTTCTTC.

CDR3 region: CAWSPLGAWSGNTIYF. As DNA, the CDR3 is TGTGCCTGGAGTCCCCTGGGGGCCTGGAGTGGAAACACCATATATTTT. The rearrangement links TRBV30 to TRBJ1-3; TRBD1 might be the D (6 bases). Germline values: CDR1 GTSNPN, CDR2 SVGIG (reference sequence). V dropped 2 bases and J dropped 3 bases, with 17 bases sitting between them. There are 16 residues in the CDR3.

The rearrangement links TRBV24-1 to TRBJ2-3; TRBD2 matches at 11 bases. J gave up 0 bases and V 5 bases, and 3 bases lay outside the gene matches. This CDR3 has 16 residues. Germline assignment: CDR1 KGHDR and CDR2 SFDVKD. CDR3 sequence reads: CATSGLAGGSTDTQYF. The CDR3 DNA sequence: TGTGCCACCAGTGGGCTAGCGGGGGGAAGCACAGATACGCAGTATTTT.

The genes are TRBV9 and TRBJ1-1, with 8 bases identical to TRBD1. Germline assignment: CDR1 SGDLS and CDR2 YYNGEE. Trimming at V came to 4 bases and at J to 0 bases, leaving 8 bases not matched to a gene. The CDR3 is 16 amino acids. The CDR3 here is CASSPTQGAVNTEAFF. The CDR3 DNA is TGTGCCAGCAGCCCTACCCAGGGGGCAGTGAACACTGAAGCTTTCTTT.

The chain couples TRBV5-5 to TRBJ2-5; 11 nucleotides align to TRBD2. The CDR3 contains 15 residues. CDR1 is SGHKS, CDR2 YYEKEE, per germline (reference sequence). V shed 1 base and J 4 bases; nucleotides not matched to a gene: 3. In DNA, the CDR3 is TGTGCCAGCAGCTTGAATAGCGGGGGGGGAGAGACCCAGTACTTC. This gives the protein CASSLNSGGGETQYF.

The V gene is TRBV9, the J gene TRBJ2-1; 7 nucleotides line up with TRBD2. Trimming cost V 4 bases and J 6 bases; bases outside gene matches: 4. The CDR3 is 13 residues long. In germline, CDR1 is SGDLS, CDR2 YYNGEE. The CDR3 DNA is TGTGCCAGCAGCCTTACTAGCGTCAATGAGCAGTTCTTC. It translates to CASSLTSVNEQFF.

The CDR3 is CASSYNRGDYYGYTF. The CDR3 nucleotides read TGTGCCAGCAGTTATAACAGGGGGGACTACTATGGCTACACCTTC. The chain joins TRBV6-5 to TRBJ1-2; 8 bases align to TRBD1. CDR1 MNHEY and CDR2 SVGAGI come from the germline V gene. The V gene end was trimmed by 3 bases and the J gene end by 3 bases; junction bases not matched to a gene: 6. This CDR3 contains 15 residues.

The V and J genes are TRBV28 and TRBJ2-3; tentatively, D is TRBD1 (6 bases). Germline CDR1 and CDR2: MDHEN and SYDVKM. This CDR3 region has 15 residues. V lost 2 bases and J 0 bases, leaving 9 bases between the germline ends. CDR3 amino acids: CASSLLDRSTDTQYF. DNA for the CDR3: TGTGCCAGCAGTTTACTCGACAGGAGCACAGATACGCAGTATTTT.

The J gene is TRBJ2-5, the V gene TRBV6-1; 10 bases line up with TRBD2. The CDR3 sequence is 17 residues long. The germline gives CDR1 MNHNS, CDR2 SASEGT. J lost 1 base, V lost 2 bases, and 7 bases had no gene match. The DNA for the CDR3 is TGTGCCAGCAGTGAAAGAGCGGGGGGGATCCCCCAAGAGACCCAGTACTTC. Its protein product is CASSERAGGIPQETQYF.

The chain couples TRBV2 to TRBJ1-5; D gene unclear. Germline V lookup: CDR1 SNHLY, CDR2 FYNNEI. The CDR3 length is 15 residues. Trimming took off 6 bases at V and 7 bases at J, with 19 bases between the two ends. CDR3 coding DNA: TGTGCCAGCAGAGGAGTTGCCAATGCGAGGCAGCCCCAGCATTTT. Translation gives CASRGVANARQPQHF.

This chain uses TRBV27 with TRBJ1-5, with D uncertain. V lost 6 bases and J lost 5, with 23 bases in between. Germline values: CDR1 MNHEY, CDR2 SMNVEV (reference sequence). This CDR3 contains 17 residues. The CDR3 nucleotides read TGTGCCAGCAGGCCCTACTCCGTATCTAATTCGTATCAGCCCCAGCATTTT. It yields the protein CASRPYSVSNSYQPQHF.

The chain recombines TRBV6-1 with TRBJ2-2, with TRBD2 matching 12 bases. The germline V gene encodes CDR1 MNHNS and CDR2 SASEGT. After removal of 2 bases from V and 6 bases from J, the junction contained 1 base not matched to a gene. The CDR3 has 15 residues. The CDR3 loop is CASSELAGGPGELFF. CDR3 bases: TGTGCCAGCAGTGAACTAGCGGGGGGGCCCGGGGAGCTGTTTTTT.

CDR3 sequence (DNA): TGCGCCAGCAGCTTTCGGTCTGATCGCAGGGGAGCTAACTATGGCTACACCTTC. It is translated as CASSFRSDRRGANYGYTF. The genes are TRBV5-1 and TRBJ1-2; maybe TRBD1 (6 bases). V lost 2 bases and J lost 0, with 20 bases in between. This CDR3 comprises 18 residues. Germline CDR1 and CDR2: SGHRS and YFSETQ.